What follows describes a single T cell receptor (beta chain). Source study methods: It was from reference gene primer amplification that nucleated cell counts were estimated. The protocol was immunoSEQ multiplex PCR, while the TCRdb copy is restricted to in-frame clones and leaves out a portion. D and trimming were read from the DNA, whereas the V and J calls and clone size are those reported in that table. The repertoire includes roughly 76,000 clones, around 74% of them detected once, and under 25% sits in the top ten. The record originates from a study of blood T cell repertoires in COVID-19. Turning to the study itself: Researchers got acute and convalescent COVID-19 samples from the United States, Italy and Spain. The cDNA or gDNA used as material had been derived from T cells, B-cell-depleted T cells, or PBMCs.

Per germline, CDR1 SGHNT and CDR2 YYREEE (reference sequence). V was clipped by 3 bases and J by 1 base; unmatched bases: 4. This CDR3 spans 15 amino acids. This chain uses TRBV5-4 with TRBJ2-1; 7 bases align to TRBD2. Specimen: peripheral blood. The source of this sequence is a man between 70 and 80 years old with acute or convalescent COVID-19. The CDR3 loop reads CASSSSGGSYNEQFF. In nucleotides, the CDR3 is TGTGCCAGCAGCTCCTCGGGAGGTTCCTACAATGAGCAGTTCTTC.